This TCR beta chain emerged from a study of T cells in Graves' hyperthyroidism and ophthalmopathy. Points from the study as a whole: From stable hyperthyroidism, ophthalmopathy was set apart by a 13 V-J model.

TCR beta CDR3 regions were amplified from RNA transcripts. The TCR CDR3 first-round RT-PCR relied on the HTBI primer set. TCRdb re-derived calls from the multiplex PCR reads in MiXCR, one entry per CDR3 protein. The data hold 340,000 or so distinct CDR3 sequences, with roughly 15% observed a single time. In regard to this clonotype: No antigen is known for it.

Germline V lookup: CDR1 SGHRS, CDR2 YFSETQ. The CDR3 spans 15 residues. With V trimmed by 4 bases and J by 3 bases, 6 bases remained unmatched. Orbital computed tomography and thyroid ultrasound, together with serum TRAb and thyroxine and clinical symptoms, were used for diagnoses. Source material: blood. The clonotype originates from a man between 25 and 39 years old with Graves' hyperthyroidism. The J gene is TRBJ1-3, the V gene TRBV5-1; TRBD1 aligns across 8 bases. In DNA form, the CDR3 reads TGCGCCAGCAGCACAGGGGGTCTTGGTGGAAACACCATATATTTT. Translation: CASSTGGLGGNTIYF.